This TCR beta chain was identified in a study of OX40 agonist ivuxolimab in advanced cancers. The study's findings and limits: Circulating CD4+ and CD8+ T cells showed clonal expansion by week 6 at 0.1 to 3.0 mg/kg. It was not determined which antigens were specifically recognized by the peripheral T cells that had undergone clonal expansion.

Patients were ineligible given autoimmune disease history or systemic immunosuppression. At baseline, cycle 4 day 1, and cycle 7 day 1, blood was sampled. TCRdb keeps only in-frame clones here, not all; method: immunoSEQ multiplex PCR. Here the sample spans approximately 82,000 clones, around 85% being singletons. As regards this clone: Its cognate antigen is unknown.

This CDR3 contains 13 residues. V was pared by 6 bases and J by 3 bases, with 12 bases between. The germline V gene encodes CDR1 MNHEY and CDR2 SMNVEV (reference sequence). The V call is TRBV27, the J call TRBJ2-7; D possibly corresponds to TRBD2 (5 bases). The origin of this receptor is an adult with an advanced solid tumor such as melanoma, head and neck, liver or kidney cancer. Material: CD4+ or CD8+ T cells sorted from blood, obtained in a trial of the OX40 agonist ivuxolimab. As DNA, the CDR3 is TGTGCCAGCAGGAGGGCCAATAACTACGAGCAGTACTTC. Its translation: CASRRANNYEQYF.